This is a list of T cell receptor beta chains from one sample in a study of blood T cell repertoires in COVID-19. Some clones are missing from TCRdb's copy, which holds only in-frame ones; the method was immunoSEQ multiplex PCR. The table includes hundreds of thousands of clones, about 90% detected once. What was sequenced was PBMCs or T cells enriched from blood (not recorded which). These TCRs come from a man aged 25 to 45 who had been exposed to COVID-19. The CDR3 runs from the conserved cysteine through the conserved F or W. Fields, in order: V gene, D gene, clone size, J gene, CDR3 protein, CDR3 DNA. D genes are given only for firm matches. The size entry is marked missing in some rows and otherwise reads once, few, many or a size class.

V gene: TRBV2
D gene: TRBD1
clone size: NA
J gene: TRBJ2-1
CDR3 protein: CASSEQGAGEQFF
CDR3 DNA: TGTGCCAGCAGTGAACAGGGGGCTGGTGAGCAGTTCTTC

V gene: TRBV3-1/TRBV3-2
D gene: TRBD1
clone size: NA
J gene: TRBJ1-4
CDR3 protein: CASSQDWGQGGTNEKLFF
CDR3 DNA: TGTGCCAGCAGCCAAGATTGGGGACAGGGGGGGACTAATGAAAAACTGTTTTTT

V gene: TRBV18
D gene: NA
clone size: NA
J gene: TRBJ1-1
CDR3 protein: CASSPWEGTKMVTEAFF
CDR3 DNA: TGTGCCAGCTCACCATGGGAGGGAACAAAAATGGTCACTGAAGCTTTCTTT

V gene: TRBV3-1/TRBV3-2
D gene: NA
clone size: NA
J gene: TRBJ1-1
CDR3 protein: CASSQEGGVRTEAFF
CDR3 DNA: TGTGCCAGCAGCCAAGAAGGAGGGGTGAGGACTGAAGCTTTCTTT

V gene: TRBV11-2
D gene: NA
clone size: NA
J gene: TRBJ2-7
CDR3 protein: CASSTGGYLEQYF
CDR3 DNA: TGTGCCAGCAGCACCGGGGGATACCTGGAGCAGTACTTC

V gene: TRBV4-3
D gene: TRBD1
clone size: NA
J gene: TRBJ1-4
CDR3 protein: CASSQAGGRVEKLFF
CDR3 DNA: TGCGCCAGCAGCCAGGCAGGGGGCCGGGTTGAAAAACTGTTTTTT

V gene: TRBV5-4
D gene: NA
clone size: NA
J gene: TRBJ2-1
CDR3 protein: CASSMHTRVSTNEQFF
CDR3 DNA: TGTGCCAGCAGCATGCACACCAGGGTTTCCACCAATGAGCAGTTCTTC

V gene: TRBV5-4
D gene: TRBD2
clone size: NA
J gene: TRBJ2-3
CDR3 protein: CASSPEVVRGGRYTQYF
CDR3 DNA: TGTGCCAGCAGCCCTGAGGTAGTGCGGGGGGGCCGATATACGCAGTATTTT

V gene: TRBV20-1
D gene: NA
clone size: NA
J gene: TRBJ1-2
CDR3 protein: CSATGHGYTF
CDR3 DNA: TGCAGTGCTACAGGGCATGGCTACACCTTC

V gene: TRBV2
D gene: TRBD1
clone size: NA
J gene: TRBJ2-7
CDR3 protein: CATHNGDRAYEQYF
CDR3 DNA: TGTGCCACTCATAATGGGGACAGAGCCTACGAGCAGTACTTC

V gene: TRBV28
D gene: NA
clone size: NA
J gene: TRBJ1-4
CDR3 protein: CASSPGGADNEKLFF
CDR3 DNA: TGTGCCAGCAGCCCGGGGGGTGCGGATAATGAAAAACTGTTTTTT

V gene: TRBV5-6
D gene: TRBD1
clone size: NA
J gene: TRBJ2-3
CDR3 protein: CASSFRDRTHTDTQYF
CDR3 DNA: TGTGCCAGCAGCTTTCGGGACAGGACCCACACAGATACGCAGTATTTT

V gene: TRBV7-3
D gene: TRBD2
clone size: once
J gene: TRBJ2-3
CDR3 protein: CASSLTGTSGYTDTQYF
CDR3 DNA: TGTGCCAGCAGCTTAACGGGGACTAGCGGGTACACAGATACGCAGTATTTT

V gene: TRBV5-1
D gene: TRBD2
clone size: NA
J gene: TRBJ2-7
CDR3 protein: CASSLGGTRIPYEQYF
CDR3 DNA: TGCGCCAGCAGCTTGGGGGGGACTAGGATCCCCTACGAGCAGTACTTC

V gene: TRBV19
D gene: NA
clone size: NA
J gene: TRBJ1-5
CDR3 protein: CASSHREGNQPQHF
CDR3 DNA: TGTGCCAGTAGTCACCGGGAGGGGAATCAGCCCCAGCATTTT

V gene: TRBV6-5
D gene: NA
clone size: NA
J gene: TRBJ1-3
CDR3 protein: CASSYSRDSGNTIYF
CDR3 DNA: TGTGCCAGCAGTTACTCGCGGGACTCTGGAAACACCATATATTTT

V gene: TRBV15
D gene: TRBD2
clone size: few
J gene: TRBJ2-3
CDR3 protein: CATSRDSGGADTQYF
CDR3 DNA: TGTGCCACCAGCAGAGATAGCGGGGGGGCAGATACGCAGTATTTT

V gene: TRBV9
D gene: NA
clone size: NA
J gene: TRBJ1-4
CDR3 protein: CASSVAVGVGEKLFF
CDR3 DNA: TGTGCCAGCAGCGTAGCGGTCGGGGTGGGTGAAAAACTGTTTTTT

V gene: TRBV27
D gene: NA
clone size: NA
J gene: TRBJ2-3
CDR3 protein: CASSPDRSLFPDTQYF
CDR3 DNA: TGTGCCAGCAGTCCCGACAGGTCCCTTTTCCCAGATACGCAGTATTTT

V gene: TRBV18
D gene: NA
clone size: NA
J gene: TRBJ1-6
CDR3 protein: CASSPGQSLNSPLHF
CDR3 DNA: TGTGCCAGCTCACCCGGACAGAGTCTTAATTCACCCCTCCACTTT

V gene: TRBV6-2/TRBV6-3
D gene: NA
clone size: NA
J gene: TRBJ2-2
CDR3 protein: CASSPRTGEGGELFF
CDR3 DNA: TGTGCCAGCAGCCCCAGGACCGGGGAAGGCGGGGAGCTGTTTTTT

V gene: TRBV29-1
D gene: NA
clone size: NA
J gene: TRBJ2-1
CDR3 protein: CSVPLDVSHEQFF
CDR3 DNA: TGCAGCGTTCCTCTAGACGTATCCCATGAGCAGTTCTTC

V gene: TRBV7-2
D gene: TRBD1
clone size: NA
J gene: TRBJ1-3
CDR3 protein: CASSIDRVAGNTIYF
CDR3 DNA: TGTGCCAGCAGCATCGACAGGGTTGCTGGAAACACCATATATTTT

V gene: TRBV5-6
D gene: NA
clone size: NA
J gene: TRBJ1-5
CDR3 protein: CASSSYTHRDVNQPQHF
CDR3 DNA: TGTGCCAGCAGCTCGTACACACACAGGGATGTCAATCAGCCCCAGCATTTT

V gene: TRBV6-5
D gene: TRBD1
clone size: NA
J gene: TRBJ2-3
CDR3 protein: CASSRQGAGDDTQYF
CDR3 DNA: TGTGCCAGCAGTCGACAGGGGGCGGGTGATGATACGCAGTATTTT

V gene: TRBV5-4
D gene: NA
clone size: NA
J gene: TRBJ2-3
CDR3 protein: CASSGEGDTQYF
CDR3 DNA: TGTGCCAGCAGCGGAGAGGGTGATACGCAGTATTTT

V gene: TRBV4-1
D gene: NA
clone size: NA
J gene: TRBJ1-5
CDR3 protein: CASSQDPSPGPQHF
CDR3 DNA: TGCGCCAGCAGCCAAGATCCCAGCCCAGGGCCCCAGCATTTT

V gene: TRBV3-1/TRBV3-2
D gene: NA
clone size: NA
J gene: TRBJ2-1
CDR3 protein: CASSQEFYEQFF
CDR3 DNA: TGTGCCAGCAGCCAAGAGTTCTATGAGCAGTTCTTC

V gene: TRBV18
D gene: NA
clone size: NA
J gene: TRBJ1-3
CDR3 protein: CASSPLDSQSGNTIYF
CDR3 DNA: TGTGCCAGCTCCCCCTTGGACAGTCAAAGTGGAAACACCATATATTTT

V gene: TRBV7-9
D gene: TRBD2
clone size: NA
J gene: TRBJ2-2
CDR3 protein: CASSASGGGELFF
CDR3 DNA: TGTGCCAGCAGCGCCTCGGGGGGCGGGGAGCTGTTTTTT

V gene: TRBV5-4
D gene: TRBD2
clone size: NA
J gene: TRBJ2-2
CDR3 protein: CASSAGLAGGPNTGELFF
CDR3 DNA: TGTGCCAGCAGCGCGGGACTAGCGGGGGGGCCCAACACCGGGGAGCTGTTTTTT

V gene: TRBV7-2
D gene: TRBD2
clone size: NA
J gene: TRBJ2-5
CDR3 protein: CASSIIAGGLGPQYF
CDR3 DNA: TGTGCCAGCAGCATAATAGCGGGGGGGCTTGGGCCCCAGTACTTC

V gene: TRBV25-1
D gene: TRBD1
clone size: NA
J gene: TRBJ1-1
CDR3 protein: CASTSDRGLEAFF
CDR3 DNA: TGTGCCAGCACCTCGGACAGGGGGCTAGAAGCTTTCTTT

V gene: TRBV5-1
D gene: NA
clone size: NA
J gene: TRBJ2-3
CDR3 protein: CASSLGLPSDTQYF
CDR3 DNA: TGCGCCAGCAGCTTGGGACTCCCCTCCGATACGCAGTATTTT

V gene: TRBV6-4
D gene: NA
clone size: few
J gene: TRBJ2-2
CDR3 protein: CASSDSDTGELFF
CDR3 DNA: TGTGCCAGCAGTGACTCCGACACCGGGGAGCTGTTTTTT

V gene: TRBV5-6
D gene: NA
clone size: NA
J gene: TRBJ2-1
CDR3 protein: CASSLGAEQFF
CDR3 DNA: TGTGCCAGCAGCTTGGGGGCAGAGCAGTTCTTC

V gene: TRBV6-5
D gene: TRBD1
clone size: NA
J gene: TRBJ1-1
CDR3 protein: CASRRGQGAGRRAFF
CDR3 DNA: TGTGCCAGCAGGCGTGGACAGGGGGCTGGTCGTAGGGCTTTCTTT

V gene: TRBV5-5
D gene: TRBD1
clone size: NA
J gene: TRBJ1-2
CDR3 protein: CASSLDRYYGYTF
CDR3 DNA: TGTGCCAGCAGTCTGGACAGGTACTATGGCTACACCTTC

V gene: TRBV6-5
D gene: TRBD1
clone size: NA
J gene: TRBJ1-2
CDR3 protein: CASRSARTGGIGYTF
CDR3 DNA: TGTGCCAGCAGGTCCGCCAGGACAGGGGGTATTGGCTACACCTTC

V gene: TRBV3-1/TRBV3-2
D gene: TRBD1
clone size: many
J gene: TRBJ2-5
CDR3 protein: CASSQGQGEETQYF
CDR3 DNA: TGTGCCAGCAGCCAGGGACAGGGGGAGGAGACCCAGTACTTC

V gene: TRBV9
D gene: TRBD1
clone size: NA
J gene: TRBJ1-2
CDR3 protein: CASSRMDQGDYGYTF
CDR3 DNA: TGTGCCAGCAGCCGGATGGATCAGGGGGATTATGGCTACACCTTC

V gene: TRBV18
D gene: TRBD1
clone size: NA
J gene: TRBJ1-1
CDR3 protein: CASSRVGTGDMNTEAFF
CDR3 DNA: TGTGCCAGCTCACGCGTCGGGACAGGGGACATGAACACTGAAGCTTTCTTT

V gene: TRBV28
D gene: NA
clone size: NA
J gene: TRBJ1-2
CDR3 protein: CASSFSTPNGYTF
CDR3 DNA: TGTGCCAGCAGTTTCTCAACTCCCAATGGCTACACCTTC

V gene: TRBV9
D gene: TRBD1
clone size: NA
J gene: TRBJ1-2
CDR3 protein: CASSVGGWDSSNYGYTF
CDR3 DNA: TGTGCCAGCAGCGTAGGTGGATGGGACAGCAGTAACTATGGCTACACCTTC

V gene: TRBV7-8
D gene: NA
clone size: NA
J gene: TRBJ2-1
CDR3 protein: CASSLSGTRLYNEQFF
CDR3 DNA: TGTGCCAGCAGCCTGTCCGGGACAAGACTCTACAATGAGCAGTTCTTC

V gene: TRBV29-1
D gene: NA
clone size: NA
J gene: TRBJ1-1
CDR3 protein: CSVSLGGNTEAFF
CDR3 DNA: TGCAGCGTTTCGTTAGGAGGCAACACTGAAGCTTTCTTT